What follows are 7 T cell receptor beta chains derived from one specimen sequenced in a study of beta chain features in type 1 diabetes. Sequenced material consisted of expressed TCRB transcripts (all of the isolated RNA was reverse transcribed). Here immunoSEQ multiplex PCR was the method, and the copy in TCRdb shows in-frame clones only, minus some. The repertoire holds 150,000 or so clones, 9% to 9.5% seen once, with about 0.66% in the top ten. Material for sequencing was central memory CD4+ T cells from blood. The receptor source for this set is a man between 18 and 35 years old in good health.

The chain recombines TRBV11-2 with TRBJ2-1, with a weak D call TRBD1 (5 bases). The CDR3 is 12 residues long. Germline V CDR1 and CDR2: SGHAT, FQNNGV. Trimming removed 2 bases from V and 11 bases from J, with 10 bases in between. In nucleotides, the CDR3 is TGTGCCAGCAGCTTAAACAGGAATAAGCAGTTCTTC. This translates into CASSLNRNKQFF.

This chain links TRBV5-1 with TRBJ2-1; TRBD1 matches at 9 bases. This CDR3 has 17 residues. V dropped 7 bases and J dropped 6; count of bases not matched to a gene: 17. CDR1 is SGHRS and CDR2 is YFSETQ in the germline V gene. CDR3 sequence (DNA): TGCGCCAGCCGACTGAGGACAGGGGTTGTTGACGCCAATGAGCAGTTCTTC. Translated, it gives CASRLRTGVVDANEQFF.

The chain is built from TRBV30 and TRBJ2-5, with 7 bases identical to TRBD2. This CDR3 region has 13 residues. In germline, CDR1 is GTSNPN, CDR2 SVGIG (reference sequence). The V and J ends lost 5 bases and 1 base, in that order; junction bases with no gene match: 4. The CDR3 here is CAWERGFQETQYF. In nucleotides, the CDR3 is TGTGCCTGGGAGCGGGGCTTCCAAGAGACCCAGTACTTC.

For the CDR3, the DNA is TGTGCCAGCAGATACGTTGTCGGGCCCCTCCACTTT. It encodes CASRYVVGPLHF. This chain uses TRBV28 with TRBJ1-6; D uncertain. The CDR3 covers 12 residues. Germline-derived CDR1 and CDR2 are MDHEN and SYDVKM. The germline V and J ends were trimmed by 6 bases and 13 bases, with 13 bases remaining between them.

V usage is TRBV7-9 and J usage is TRBJ2-7; D perhaps matches TRBD2 (6 bases). The CDR3 contains 15 residues. The V end was cut by 1 base, the J end by 2 bases, with 12 bases between. Germline loops: CDR1 SEHNR, CDR2 FQNEAQ (reference sequence). In DNA form, the CDR3 reads TGTGCCAGCAGCTTAGAAGGAGGGCCTACCTACGAGCAGTACTTC. Translation: CASSLEGGPTYEQYF.

This clone was detected a few times. The rearrangement links TRBV19 to TRBJ1-5, with D hard to call. V was cut by 7 bases and J by 4 bases, with 20 bases left in between. Per the germline V gene, CDR1 is LNHDA and CDR2 is SQIVND (reference sequence). This CDR3 spans 16 amino acids. DNA for the CDR3: TGTGCCAGTACCTTCCACGAGGGTGTTGGTAATCAGCCCCAGCATTTT. Translating gives CASTFHEGVGNQPQHF.

The chain employs TRBV7-3 and TRBJ2-1, with 8 bases matching TRBD2. Germline V gene data show CDR1 as SGHTA and CDR2 as FQGTGA. This CDR3 has 16 amino acids. The ends lost 5 bases at V and 6 bases at J; junction bases unmatched: 12. CDR3 protein: CASSPSAVAGLNEQFF. The CDR3 DNA sequence: TGTGCCAGCAGCCCAAGCGCGGTAGCGGGGCTCAATGAGCAGTTCTTC.